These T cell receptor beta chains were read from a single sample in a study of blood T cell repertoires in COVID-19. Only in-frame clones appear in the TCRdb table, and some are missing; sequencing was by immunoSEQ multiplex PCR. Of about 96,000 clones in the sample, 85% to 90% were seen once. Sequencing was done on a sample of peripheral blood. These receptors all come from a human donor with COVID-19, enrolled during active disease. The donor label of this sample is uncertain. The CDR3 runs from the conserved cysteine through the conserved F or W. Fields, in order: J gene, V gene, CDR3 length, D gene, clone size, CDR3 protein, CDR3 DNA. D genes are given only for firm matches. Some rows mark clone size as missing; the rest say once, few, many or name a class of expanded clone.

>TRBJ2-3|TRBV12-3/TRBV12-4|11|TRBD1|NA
CAAGGADTQYF
TGTGCCGCAGGGGGCGCAGATACGCAGTATTTT
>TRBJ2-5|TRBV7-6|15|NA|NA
CASSLAQGRGETQYF
TGTGCCAGCAGCTTAGCGCAGGGGAGGGGCGAGACCCAGTACTTC
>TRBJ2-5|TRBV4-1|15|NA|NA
CASSPVPSEGETQYF
TGCGCCAGCAGCCCAGTCCCTAGCGAGGGGGAGACCCAGTACTTC
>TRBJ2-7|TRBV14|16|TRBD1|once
CASSHPRDRGSYEQYF
TGTGCCAGCAGCCACCCCCGGGACAGGGGGTCTTACGAGCAGTACTTC
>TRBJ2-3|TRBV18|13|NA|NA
CASCQGSGDTQYF
TGTGCCAGCTGCCAGGGATCTGGGGATACGCAGTATTTT
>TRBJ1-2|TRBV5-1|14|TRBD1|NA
CASSLGQGAYGYTF
TGCGCCAGCAGCTTGGGACAGGGGGCGTATGGCTACACCTTC
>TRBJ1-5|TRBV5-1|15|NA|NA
CASSLDSHSNQPQHF
TGCGCCAGCAGCTTGGACAGTCATAGCAATCAGCCCCAGCATTTT
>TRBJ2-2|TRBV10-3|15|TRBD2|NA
CAIMASGGSAGELFF
TGTGCCATCATGGCTAGCGGGGGGAGCGCCGGGGAGCTGTTTTTT
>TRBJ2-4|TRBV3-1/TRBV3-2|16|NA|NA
CASSQGPRGNGDIQYF
TGTGCCAGCAGCCAAGGACCCAGGGGCAATGGGGACATTCAGTACTTC
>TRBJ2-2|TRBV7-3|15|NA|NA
CASSPAAIETGELFF
TGTGCCAGCAGCCCTGCGGCGATTGAGACCGGGGAGCTGTTTTTT
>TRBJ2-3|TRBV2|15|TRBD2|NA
CASSAASGRADTQYF
TGTGCCAGCAGTGCAGCTAGCGGGAGAGCAGATACGCAGTATTTT
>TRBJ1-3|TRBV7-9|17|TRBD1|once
CASSLGSGTVSGNTIYF
TGTGCCAGCAGCCTAGGCTCCGGGACAGTCTCTGGAAACACCATATATTTT
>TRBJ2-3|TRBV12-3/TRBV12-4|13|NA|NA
CASSAAGTDTQYF
TGTGCCAGCAGTGCGGCGGGGACAGATACGCAGTATTTT
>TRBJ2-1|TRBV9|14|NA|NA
CASTPGAGYNEQFF
TGTGCCAGCACCCCAGGGGCCGGCTACAATGAGCAGTTCTTC
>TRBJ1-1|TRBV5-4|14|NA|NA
CASSLDRAGTEAFF
TGTGCCAGCAGCTTGGACAGGGCGGGCACTGAAGCTTTCTTT
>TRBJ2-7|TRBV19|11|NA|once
CASSIAGEQYF
TGTGCCAGTAGTATAGCGGGTGAGCAGTACTTC
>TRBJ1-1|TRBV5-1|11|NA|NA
CASRGQYEAFF
TGCGCCAGCAGAGGACAGTATGAAGCTTTCTTT
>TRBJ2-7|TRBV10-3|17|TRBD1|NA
CAISDADRGIDSYEQYF
TGTGCCATCAGTGATGCGGACAGGGGCATTGACTCCTACGAGCAGTACTTC
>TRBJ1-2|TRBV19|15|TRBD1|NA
CASSPRGDSYYGYTF
TGTGCCAGTAGCCCCAGAGGGGACAGCTACTATGGCTACACCTTC
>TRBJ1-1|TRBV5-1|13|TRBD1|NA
CASSAGQGASAFF
TGCGCCAGCAGCGCGGGACAGGGTGCGTCGGCTTTCTTT
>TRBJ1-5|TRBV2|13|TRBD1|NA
CASTRDSYQPQHF
TGTGCCAGCACCCGGGACAGTTATCAGCCCCAGCATTTT
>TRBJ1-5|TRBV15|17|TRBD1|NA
CATSRGTGAASNQPQHF
TGTGCCACCAGCAGAGGGACAGGGGCCGCTAGCAATCAGCCCCAGCATTTT
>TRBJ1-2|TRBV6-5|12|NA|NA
CASSYQGYGYTF
TGTGCCAGCAGTTACCAGGGCTATGGCTACACCTTC
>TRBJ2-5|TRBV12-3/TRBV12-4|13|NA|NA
CASSWDLGETQYF
TGTGCCAGCAGCTGGGACTTGGGAGAGACCCAGTACTTC
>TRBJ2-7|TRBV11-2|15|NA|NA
CASSFRTGPMYEQYF
TGTGCCAGCAGCTTTCGTACAGGGCCCATGTACGAGCAGTACTTC
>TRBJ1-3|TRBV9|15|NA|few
CASSGYPTGGNTIYF
TGTGCCAGCAGCGGGTACCCTACAGGGGGAAACACCATATATTTT
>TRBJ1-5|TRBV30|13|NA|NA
CAWSRQTNQPQHF
TGTGCCTGGAGCCGACAGACGAATCAGCCCCAGCATTTT
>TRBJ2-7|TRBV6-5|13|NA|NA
CASSLRGSYEQYF
TGTGCCAGCAGTCTTCGGGGGTCCTACGAGCAGTACTTC
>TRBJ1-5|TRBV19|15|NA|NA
CASSMGRGGGQPQHF
TGTGCCAGTAGTATGGGGAGGGGAGGGGGTCAGCCCCAGCATTTT
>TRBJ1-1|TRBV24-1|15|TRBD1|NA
CATSDSDRGGTEAFF
TGTGCCACCAGTGACTCGGACAGGGGAGGCACTGAAGCTTTCTTT
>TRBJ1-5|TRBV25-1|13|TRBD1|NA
CASSRGGNQPQHF
TGTGCCAGCTCCAGGGGGGGCAATCAGCCCCAGCATTTT
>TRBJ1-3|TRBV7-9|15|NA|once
CASSSRGVAGNTIYF
TGTGCCAGCAGCTCCCGAGGTGTGGCTGGAAACACCATATATTTT
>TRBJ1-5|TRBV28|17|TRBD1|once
CASSPPDRDYSNQPQHF
TGTGCCAGCAGTCCCCCGGACAGGGACTATAGCAATCAGCCCCAGCATTTT
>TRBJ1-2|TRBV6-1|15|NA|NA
CASSEAGGRLYGYTF
TGTGCCAGCAGTGAAGCCGGAGGTCGGCTCTATGGCTACACCTTC
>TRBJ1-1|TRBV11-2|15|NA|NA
CASSFLYRMNTEAFF
TGTGCCAGCAGCTTTTTGTACAGAATGAACACTGAAGCTTTCTTT
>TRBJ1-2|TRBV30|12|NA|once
CAWSVEDYGYTF
TGTGCCTGGAGTGTGGAGGACTATGGCTACACCTTC
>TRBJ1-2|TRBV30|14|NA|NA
CAWSGGVWGYGYTF
TGTGCCTGGAGTGGCGGGGTTTGGGGCTATGGCTACACCTTC
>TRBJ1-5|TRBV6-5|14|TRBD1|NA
CASNRQGRQSAQHF
TGTGCCAGCAATCGACAGGGGAGGCAATCAGCCCAGCATTTT
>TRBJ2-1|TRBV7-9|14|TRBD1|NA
CASSLAQGANEQFF
TGTGCCAGCAGCTTAGCACAGGGGGCGAATGAGCAGTTCTTC
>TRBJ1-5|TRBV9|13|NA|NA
CASSVLADQPQHF
TGTGCCAGCAGCGTATTAGCAGATCAGCCCCAGCATTTT
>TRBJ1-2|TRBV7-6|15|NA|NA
CASSLFTIGDYGYTF
TGTGCCAGCAGCTTATTTACTATCGGGGACTATGGCTACACCTTC
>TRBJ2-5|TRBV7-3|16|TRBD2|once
CASSLGLAGEGETQYF
TGTGCCAGCAGCTTAGGGCTAGCGGGAGAGGGAGAGACCCAGTACTTC
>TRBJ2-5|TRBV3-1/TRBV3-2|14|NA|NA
CASSQRSGQETQYF
TGTGCCAGCAGCCAAAGGTCAGGCCAAGAGACCCAGTACTTC
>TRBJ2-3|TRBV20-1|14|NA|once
CSASLGPSTDTQYF
TGCAGTGCTAGTCTGGGGCCAAGCACAGATACGCAGTATTTT
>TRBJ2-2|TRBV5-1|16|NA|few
CASSLEVTGNTGELFF
TGCGCCAGCAGCCTGGAGGTCACAGGAAACACCGGGGAGCTGTTTTTT
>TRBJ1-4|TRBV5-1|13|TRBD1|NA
CASGDRANEKLFF
TGCGCCAGCGGGGACAGGGCGAATGAAAAACTGTTTTTT
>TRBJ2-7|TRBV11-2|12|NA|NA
CASSLRGYEQYF
TGTGCCAGCAGCCTCAGGGGCTACGAGCAGTACTTC